This record looks at one T cell receptor beta chain sequence and its context. Its target is not known. TCRdb reprocessed the reads via MiXCR and lists one record per CDR3 protein. In the table there are roughly 920,000 distinct CDR3 sequences, roughly 30% of which are singletons. The data derive from a study of T cell repertoires in cytomegalovirus infection. In the study overall: CMV epitopes used comprised recently identified HLA-C-restricted ones and well-studied HLA-B-restricted ones. Study findings and constraints: The cumulative frequency of public TCR beta families distinguished individuals who carried CMV together with the relevant HLA. Across the ex vivo response, the dominant clonotypes were HLA-C-restricted CMV-specific TCR beta clonotypes.

This CDR3 is built from 16 residues. Germline CDR1 SGHVT, CDR2 SQSDAQ. V lost 2 bases to trimming and J lost 1 base; unmatched junction nucleotides: 7. The source of this sequence is a human donor in good health (CMV status not recorded). Some clones in this sample may be carry-over from other donors' samples. J is TRBJ1-1 and V is TRBV7-4, with 7 bases fitting TRBD1. The source material was cultured CD8+ T cells from PBMCs, sampled from culture after CMV antigen stimulation. The CDR3 region is CASSLPTGTANTEAFF. The CDR3 DNA is TGTGCCAGCAGCTTACCGACCGGGACAGCGAACACTGAAGCTTTCTTT.